This T cell receptor beta chain emerged from a study of blood T cells in healthy people across ages. This clonotype was detected only once. This sequence may be a read error, since a much larger clone differs from it by one base. Germline CDR1 SGHDT, CDR2 YYEEEE. This CDR3 contains 14 residues. The use of a sample-barcoded 5' primer and a J-beta primer mix characterized a second PCR of about 7 to 12 cycles. In TCRdb, the 5' RACE reads were re-called with MiXCR into one record per CDR3 protein. The sample consists of about 590,000 distinct CDR3 sequences, approximately 30% of them appearing once. Isolation per sample recovered at least 7 million PBMCs.

The clonotype originates from a woman older than 75 in good health. V usage is TRBV5-6 and J usage is TRBJ2-5; D gene uncertain. TRBJ2-1 matches the DNA end more closely, so the J call is doubtful. The material sequenced was blood. Written as DNA, the CDR3 is TGTGCCAGCAGCTTGGGGCACTTCCAAGAGACCCAGTTCTTC. Its protein product is CASSLGHFQETQFF.